This is a list of T cell receptor beta chains from one sample in a study of T cell responses to AZD1222 COVID-19 vaccine. Generated by immunoSEQ multiplex PCR, the TCRdb table keeps only in-frame clones and is missing some. The data contain about 130,000 clones, about 88% of them seen just once; the ten biggest clones take up about 8.3%. The sequencing used peripheral blood, collected on day 0 of AZD1222 vaccination. The receptors stem from an adult in good health. Each CDR3 is given with its conserved first and last residue. The D gene is left open where the match is weak. Expanded clones are given a class, and other clones once, few, many or no size at all.

d_call,v_call,cdr3_length,clone_size,j_call,cdr3_nt,cdr3_aa
.,TRBV7-9,14,.,TRBJ1-2,TGTGCCAGCAGCCCGAATCGGGGAACCTCTGGCTACACCTTC,CASSPNRGTSGYTF
.,TRBV6-4,15,.,TRBJ2-3,TGTGCCAGCAGCCCCGACGGGTCTAGCACAGATACGCAGTATTTT,CASSPDGSSTDTQYF
.,TRBV12-3/TRBV12-4,13,once,TRBJ2-2,TGTGCCAGCAGTTTTCAGGGGACCGGGGAGCTGTTTTTT,CASSFQGTGELFF
.,TRBV24-1,12,.,TRBJ1-2,TGTGCCACCAGTGATGAGAGATATGGCTACACCTTC,CATSDERYGYTF
.,TRBV5-5,13,.,TRBJ1-6,TGTGCCAGCAGCTTGGACTGGTGGACACCCCTCCACTTT,CASSLDWWTPLHF
TRBD1,TRBV19,16,.,TRBJ2-5,TGTGCCAGTAGTATAGGGGGGACAGGGGGCACGGAGACCCAGTACTTC,CASSIGGTGGTETQYF
TRBD2,TRBV2,17,.,TRBJ2-3,TGTGCCAGCAGCACACTAGCGGGGGGACCTAGCACAGATACGCAGTATTTT,CASSTLAGGPSTDTQYF
TRBD1,TRBV7-6,16,.,TRBJ1-3,TGTGCCAGCAGCTTAGGGACAGGGAGCTCTGGAAACACCATATATTTT,CASSLGTGSSGNTIYF
.,TRBV5-6,12,.,TRBJ1-4,TGTGCCAGCAGCTTGTTTGGTCAGGGACTGTTTTTT,CASSLFGQGLFF
.,TRBV25-1,16,.,TRBJ2-5,TGTGCCAGCAGTGAATATAAGGAGGGGGCGCGGGAGACCCAGTACTTC,CASSEYKEGARETQYF
.,TRBV6-5,12,.,TRBJ1-5,TGTGCCAGCAGGTCGAGCAATCAGCCCCAGCATTTT,CASRSSNQPQHF
.,TRBV5-5,11,.,TRBJ1-4,TGTGCCAGCAGTCCGGGGGAAAAACTGTTTTTT,CASSPGEKLFF
TRBD1,TRBV5-1,16,.,TRBJ1-2,TGCGCCAGCAGCTCACCCCCGGGACAGGGGGCATTGGGCTACACCTTC,CASSSPPGQGALGYTF
.,TRBV12-3/TRBV12-4,11,.,TRBJ2-1,TGTGCCAGCAGTTTTGGCGTTGGGCAGTTCTTC,CASSFGVGQFF
.,TRBV6-5,14,.,TRBJ1-2,TGTGCCAGCCGGGACACGTACGGAACCTATGGCTACACCTTC,CASRDTYGTYGYTF
TRBD2,TRBV29-1,14,.,TRBJ2-3,TGCAGCGTTGACGGGCGGGAGAGCACAGATACGCAGTATTTT,CSVDGRESTDTQYF
.,TRBV6-5,13,.,TRBJ2-3,TGTGCCACCAGGGGGGGTAGCACAGATACGCAGTATTTT,CATRGGSTDTQYF
.,TRBV6-4,13,.,TRBJ2-3,TGTGCCAGTGCCTATACTAGCACAGATACGCAGTATTTT,CASAYTSTDTQYF
TRBD2,TRBV7-8,16,.,TRBJ2-3,TGTGCCAGCAGCTCGTCTAGCGGGGGGGTCACAGATACGCAGTATTTT,CASSSSSGGVTDTQYF
.,TRBV5-5,17,.,TRBJ1-2,TGTGCCAGCAGCTTGGCCGAGGGGGGAGTTTTTAACTATGGCTACACCTTC,CASSLAEGGVFNYGYTF
TRBD1,TRBV27,14,.,TRBJ1-1,TGTGCCAGCAGAGCTTTGGACAGGGGCGGCGAAGCTTTCTTT,CASRALDRGGEAFF
TRBD2,TRBV2,16,.,TRBJ2-2,TGTGCCAGCAGTGAAACGGCCGGGGGGTACACCGGGGAGCTGTTTTTT,CASSETAGGYTGELFF
TRBD2,TRBV7-2,15,.,TRBJ2-1,TGTGCCAGCAGCTTAGGGTCGACTAGCGGGAGGGGTAAGTTCTTC,CASSLGSTSGRGKFF
.,TRBV4-3,15,.,TRBJ2-5,TGCGCCAGCAGCCAAGATTCGGGTCCCCCAGAGACCCAGTACTTC,CASSQDSGPPETQYF
.,TRBV9,13,.,TRBJ2-5,TGTGCCAGCAGCGTAGGGCACCAAGAGACCCAGTACTTC,CASSVGHQETQYF
.,TRBV19,14,.,TRBJ2-7,TGTGCCAGTAGTATTCCCGGGAGCCTCGACGAGCAGTACTTC,CASSIPGSLDEQYF
TRBD1,TRBV5-8,16,.,TRBJ2-7,TGTGCCAGCAGCTTGGTACCAGGGGGAACCATTTACGAGCAGTACTTC,CASSLVPGGTIYEQYF
.,TRBV6-5,11,.,TRBJ1-3,TGTGCCAGCATGCGTGGAAACACCATATATTTT,CASMRGNTIYF
TRBD2,TRBV14,17,.,TRBJ2-3,TGTGCCAGCAGCCATCGGACTAGCGGGGTGAACACAGATACGCAGTATTTT,CASSHRTSGVNTDTQYF
.,TRBV6-5,15,.,TRBJ2-6,TGTGCCAGCAGGCAATTCGGTTCCGGGGCCAACGTCCTGACTTTC,CASRQFGSGANVLTF
TRBD2,TRBV24-1,18,.,TRBJ2-2,TGTGCCACCCCCGGTGCGGGACTAGCGGGGAAGAACACCGGGGAGCTGTTTTTT,CATPGAGLAGKNTGELFF
TRBD2,TRBV5-1,17,.,TRBJ2-7,TGCGCCAGCAGCTCTACCAATTCGGGACTAGCAACAGACGAGCAGTACTTC,CASSSTNSGLATDEQYF
TRBD2,TRBV6-5,14,.,TRBJ2-3,TGTGCCAGCAGTCTAAGCGGGAGAGGAGATACGCAGTATTTT,CASSLSGRGDTQYF
.,TRBV12-5,13,.,TRBJ2-3,TGTGCTAGTGGTTCTCCGCCTACAGATACGCAGTATTTT,CASGSPPTDTQYF
.,TRBV5-1,15,.,TRBJ1-5,TGCGCCAGCCGCCCGGGATTTACTAGCAATCAGCCCCAGCATTTT,CASRPGFTSNQPQHF
.,TRBV6-2/TRBV6-3,15,.,TRBJ2-7,TGTGCCAGCAGCTCGGCGGGTTTCGGGTCCTACGAGCAGTACTTC,CASSSAGFGSYEQYF
TRBD2,TRBV10-3,13,.,TRBJ2-7,TGTGCCATCAGAGGGACTAGCGGTTACGAGCAGTACTTC,CAIRGTSGYEQYF
TRBD2,TRBV6-2/TRBV6-3,17,once,TRBJ2-7,TGTGCCAGCAGTTACTCGTTGCGGGAGGGCAGCTCCTACGAGCAGTACTTC,CASSYSLREGSSYEQYF
.,TRBV4-3,15,.,TRBJ1-4,TGCGCCAGCAGCGGTCGGCTGGGAACTAATGAAAAACTGTTTTTT,CASSGRLGTNEKLFF
.,TRBV6-5,13,.,TRBJ1-4,TGTGCCAGTTCTCAGGGCTTGCATGAAAAACTGTTTTTT,CASSQGLHEKLFF
.,TRBV5-7,12,.,TRBJ1-2,TGTGCCAGCAGCTCCGGGGGACCAGGCTACACCTTC,CASSSGGPGYTF
TRBD2,TRBV10-1,13,.,TRBJ2-3,TGCGCCAGCAGTGAGGGACTAGCGGTTCGGCAGTATTTT,CASSEGLAVRQYF
.,TRBV3-1/TRBV3-2,11,once,TRBJ2-7,TGTGCCAGCAGCCAGGCCGGGGAGCAGTACTTC,CASSQAGEQYF
.,TRBV18,13,.,TRBJ2-7,TGTGCCAGCTCACCTCCGACAGTCTACGAGCAGTACTTC,CASSPPTVYEQYF
.,TRBV14,16,.,TRBJ2-3,TGTGCCAGCAGCCACGAGCGGCACATAAGGGCAGATACGCAGTATTTT,CASSHERHIRADTQYF
.,TRBV7-2,13,.,TRBJ1-2,TGTGCCAGCAGCTTAGTAGGGGTTAGCGGCTACACCTTC,CASSLVGVSGYTF
.,TRBV5-1,11,.,TRBJ2-1,TGCGCCAGCATGCTAAACAATGAGCAGTTCTTC,CASMLNNEQFF
.,TRBV2,16,.,TRBJ1-4,TGTGCCAGCATGCGGTTTGGGGGTATGTCTAATGAAAAACTGTTTTTT,CASMRFGGMSNEKLFF
TRBD1,TRBV27,17,.,TRBJ2-7,TGTGCCAGCAGTCCGGGGACAGCCCATCGTACTCGCTACGAGCAGTACTTC,CASSPGTAHRTRYEQYF
.,TRBV28,13,few,TRBJ1-1,TGTGCCAGCAGTTTCGACGTGAACACTGAAGCTTTCTTT,CASSFDVNTEAFF
TRBD2,TRBV28,12,once,TRBJ2-7,TGTGCCAGCAGCCCGACTAGCCGCGAGCAGTACTTC,CASSPTSREQYF